These 19 T cell receptor beta chains were sequenced from one sample in a study of CD8+ T cells in alopecia areata. Once RNA had been extracted, it was reverse transcribed into cDNA to act as the sequencing template. The table came from immunoSEQ multiplex PCR; TCRdb's copy has only in-frame clones and leaves some out. The table has about 180,000 clones, approximately 62% seen once. Sequencing used CD4+ T cells sorted from blood, obtained at week 0. These receptors all stem from a human donor with alopecia areata.

This clone appeared a few times. The DNA for the CDR3 is TGTGCCTGGACTGGACGGGGGGCTAACTATGGCTACACCTTC. This encodes CAWTGRGANYGYTF. The gene calls are TRBV30 and TRBJ1-2; TRBD1 might be the D (5 bases). CDR1 GTSNPN and CDR2 SVGIG come from the germline V gene (reference sequence). The CDR3 spans 14 residues. The V gene lost 4 bases and the J gene lost 0 bases, with 12 bases spanning the gap.

The chain uses TRBV7-2 and TRBJ1-1; D remains unclear. Trimming shortened V by 2 bases and J by 0 bases, and 10 bases separated the two germline ends. This CDR3 comprises 15 residues. CDR1 is SGHTA, CDR2 FQGNSA, per germline. CDR3 loop: CASSLLLHMNTEAFF. In DNA, the CDR3 is TGTGCCAGCAGCTTATTACTCCACATGAACACTGAAGCTTTCTTT.

The gene calls are TRBV9 and TRBJ2-5; 7 bases are shared with TRBD2. CDR1 and CDR2 (germline): SGDLS, YYNGEE. This CDR3 spans 16 amino acids. V lost 4 bases, J lost 5 bases, and 14 bases stayed unmatched. Here the CDR3 DNA reads TGTGCCAGCAGCCCTACGGGGGAGGGTTTGGGCGAGACCCAGTACTTC. Its protein product is CASSPTGEGLGETQYF.

The chain uses TRBV18 and TRBJ2-7, with D perhaps matching TRBD1 (5 bases). The ends were cut back, 3 bases at V and 3 bases at J, with 9 bases in the middle. CDR1 and CDR2 (germline): KGHSH, LQKENI. The CDR3 has 13 residues. The CDR3 sequence is CASSPSDIYEQYF. The CDR3 DNA reads TGTGCCAGCTCACCCTCGGACATCTACGAGCAGTACTTC.

CDR3 sequence reads: CASSATQETQYF. The CDR3 DNA reads TGCGCCAGCAGCGCGACCCAAGAGACCCAGTACTTC. The chain is built from TRBV5-1 and TRBJ2-5; no firm D call. CDR3 length: 12 residues. Trimming cost V 4 bases and J 1 base, with 5 bases left between them. Germline V gene sequence: CDR1 SGHRS, CDR2 YFSETQ.

This chain's CDR3 is CSVTGTGEAFF. CDR3 nucleotides: TGCAGCGTCACCGGGACAGGAGAAGCTTTCTTT. The chain joins TRBV29-1 to TRBJ1-1; 8 bases line up with TRBD1. Unmatched junction bases numbered 5, after V lost 6 bases and J lost 8 bases. The CDR3 loop spans 11 amino acids. Germline CDR1 reads SQVTM; CDR2 reads ANQGSEA.

The chain uses TRBV7-2 and TRBJ1-5; 9 positions agree with TRBD1. J gave up 5 bases and V 5 bases, and 4 bases lay outside the gene matches. The CDR3 totals 14 residues. CDR1 is SGHTA, CDR2 FQGNSA, per germline. CDR3: CASSQQGADQPQHF. The CDR3 region has the DNA TGTGCCAGCAGCCAACAGGGGGCGGATCAGCCCCAGCATTTT.

This chain links TRBV6-1 with TRBJ1-5; D gene uncertain. Germline V gene data show CDR1 as MNHNS and CDR2 as SASEGT. With 5 bases removed from V and 0 bases from J, the gap between germline ends came to 11 bases. There are 15 residues in the CDR3. Here the CDR3 reads CASSSYPYSNQPQHF. The CDR3 DNA follows: TGTGCCAGCAGTTCGTATCCTTATAGCAATCAGCCCCAGCATTTT.

The gene calls are TRBV29-1 and TRBJ1-1; TRBD1 is a possible D gene (6 bases). Trimming pared 2 bases from V and 3 bases from J, leaving 13 bases between. Germline lookup yields CDR1 SQVTM and CDR2 ANQGSEA. This CDR3 has 14 amino acids. The CDR3 coding sequence is TGCAGCGTTGAAAGACAGGCACGGGACACTGAAGCTTTCTTT. Encoded protein: CSVERQARDTEAFF.

The genes are TRBV2 and TRBJ2-3, with 10 positions matching TRBD1. Germline CDR1 SNHLY, CDR2 FYNNEI. The CDR3 spans 15 residues. V was clipped by 8 bases and J by 0 bases; unmatched bases: 5. CDR3 DNA: TGTGCCAGCTTAAGGGACAGGGGAAGCACAGATACGCAGTATTTT. Amino acids: CASLRDRGSTDTQYF.

This clone is labeled as medium-sized. This rearrangement joins TRBV7-9 to TRBJ2-1; weak D call: TRBD2 (5 bases). Germline values: CDR1 SEHNR, CDR2 FQNEAQ (reference sequence). The CDR3 spans 14 residues. V lost 9 bases and J 0 bases, leaving 12 bases between the germline ends. For the CDR3, the DNA is TGTGCCAGTGGGGTTGCGGGCTCCTACAATGAGCAGTTCTTC. This translates into CASGVAGSYNEQFF.

Comments on this clone: One end of the junction does not line up with germline, which may come from a read error. The CDR3 nucleotides are TGTGCCAGCTGTGAATCCGGGACAGGGACCGGGGAGCTGTTTTTT. Protein: CASCESGTGTGELFF. The chain employs TRBV6-1 and TRBJ2-2, with TRBD1 matching over 9 bases. Germline V gene sequence: CDR1 MNHNS, CDR2 SASEGT. The CDR3 loop spans 15 amino acids.

The chain links TRBV9 to TRBJ2-3, with TRBD1 identical over 7 bases. This CDR3 comprises 15 residues. With 4 bases clipped from V and 1 base from J, the junction kept 6 bases outside the gene matches. The germline V gene encodes CDR1 SGDLS and CDR2 YYNGEE. The CDR3 here is CASSSRQGGTDTQYF. In DNA form, the CDR3 reads TGTGCCAGCAGCTCGCGACAGGGAGGCACAGATACGCAGTATTTT.

This rearrangement joins TRBV29-1 to TRBJ2-7, with 7 bases lining up with TRBD1. Germline values: CDR1 SQVTM, CDR2 ANQGSEA. Trimming at V came to 6 bases and at J to 5 bases, leaving 10 bases not matched to a gene. The CDR3 consists of 13 residues. CDR3 amino acids: CSVRRQGTDEQYF. CDR3 nucleotides: TGCAGCGTCCGCCGACAGGGAACGGACGAGCAGTACTTC.

V gene TRBV5-1 combines with J gene TRBJ2-7; no reliable D call. The length of the CDR3 is 14 residues. With 0 bases removed from V and 1 base from J, the gap between germline ends came to 8 bases. CDR1 and CDR2 from the germline V gene are SGHRS and YFSETQ. CDR3 protein: CASSLAGLSYEQYF. DNA for the CDR3: TGCGCCAGCAGCTTGGCCGGCCTTTCCTACGAGCAGTACTTC.

The sample holds a few counts of this clone. This CDR3 reads CASRTQTMNTEAFF. Here the CDR3 DNA reads TGCGCCAGCAGAACGCAGACTATGAACACTGAAGCTTTCTTT. The V call is TRBV10-2, the J call TRBJ1-1, with D hard to call. The CDR3 is 14 amino acids. Per germline, CDR1 WSHSY and CDR2 SAAADI. V lost 6 bases and J lost 0, with 11 bases in between.

The chain couples TRBV9 to TRBJ1-2, with a possible D match to TRBD1 (5 bases). The length of the CDR3 is 14 residues. Trimming cost V 1 base and J 4 bases, with 11 bases left between them. The germline CDR1 and CDR2 sequences are SGDLS and YYNGEE. CDR3 sequence (DNA): TGTGCCAGCAGCGTATCGGGGCGCGGCTATGGCTACACCTTC. Its protein product is CASSVSGRGYGYTF.

V and J are TRBV9 and TRBJ1-6; TRBD1 matches at 7 bases. CDR1 is SGDLS, CDR2 YYNGEE, per germline. CDR3 length: 14 amino acids. The ends lost 4 bases at V and 7 bases at J; junction bases unmatched: 5. CDR3 loop: CASSLEQGNSPLHF. The CDR3 DNA follows: TGTGCCAGCAGCCTTGAACAGGGGAATTCACCCCTCCACTTT.

Only a few counts were recorded for this clone. The chain links TRBV18 to TRBJ2-5, with TRBD1 as a possible D gene (6 bases). Germline V gives CDR1 KGHSH, CDR2 LQKENI. The CDR3 totals 13 residues. Trimming took off 8 bases at V and 3 bases at J, with 13 bases between the two ends. The CDR3 is CASTDTGKETQYF. Written as DNA, the CDR3 is TGTGCCAGCACCGATACAGGGAAAGAGACCCAGTACTTC.